The 31 T cell receptor beta chains below all came from one sample that was sequenced in a study of blood T cell repertoires in COVID-19. This table comes from immunoSEQ multiplex PCR, and its TCRdb copy is limited to in-frame clones, with some not included. The table shows a few hundred thousand clones, with roughly 84% occurring only once. Sequenced material: PBMCs or T cells enriched from blood (not recorded which). The receptors come from a man aged 50 to 59 who had recovered from COVID-19.

The gene calls are TRBV25-1 and TRBJ1-3; 8 nucleotides match TRBD1. The V and J ends lost 4 bases and 7 bases, in that order; junction bases with no gene match: 12. This CDR3 contains 16 residues. Germline V gives CDR1 MGHDK, CDR2 SYGVNS. CDR3 sequence: CASSAPPPDRENTIYF. DNA for the CDR3: TGTGCCAGCAGTGCCCCCCCTCCGGACAGGGAGAACACCATATATTTT.

V gene TRBV5-6 combines with J gene TRBJ2-7; D is unresolved. CDR1 is SGHDT and CDR2 is YYEEEE in the germline V gene. CDR3 length: 14 amino acids. V was pared by 0 bases and J by 1 base, with 8 bases between. The CDR3, as DNA: TGTGCCAGCAGCTTGGTTGTCAGATCCTACGAGCAGTACTTC. Translated, it gives CASSLVVRSYEQYF.

The chain joins TRBV7-2 to TRBJ2-3; D remains unclear. V was pared by 4 bases and J by 4 bases, with 3 bases between. The CDR3 is 11 amino acids. The V gene's germline CDR1 is SGHTA and CDR2 FQGNSA. CDR3 region: CASSSADTQYF. For the CDR3, the DNA is TGTGCCAGCAGCTCGGCAGATACGCAGTATTTT.

In its sample, this clone was seen many times. V gene TRBV6-6 combines with J gene TRBJ1-2; TRBD1 matches 7 bases. The CDR3 totals 16 residues. V lost 0 bases, J lost 4 bases, and 8 bases stayed unmatched. The germline V gene encodes CDR1 MNHNY and CDR2 SVGAGI (reference sequence). The CDR3 bases are TGTGCCAGCAGTTACTCCCACAGGGGTTCGGCCTATGGCTACACCTTC. It translates to CASSYSHRGSAYGYTF.

This clone was seen only once. The chain carries TRBV5-6 and TRBJ1-5; 8 positions agree with TRBD1. Germline CDR1 and CDR2: SGHDT and YYEEEE. This CDR3 comprises 14 residues. V lost 0 bases, J lost 10 bases, and 6 bases stayed unmatched. CDR3 in DNA: TGTGCCAGCAGCTTGGCCAGGGGGCGAGTTCCCCAGCATTTT. This sequence encodes CASSLARGRVPQHF.

J is TRBJ2-7 and V is TRBV19, with a possible D match to TRBD1 (5 bases). This CDR3 comprises 14 residues. Germline CDR1 reads LNHDA; CDR2 reads SQIVND (reference sequence). V lost 3 bases and J 6 bases, leaving 15 bases between the germline ends. The CDR3 sequence: CASSIGRALGEQYF. DNA for the CDR3: TGTGCCAGTAGTATCGGCAGGGCTTTGGGCGAGCAGTACTTC.

The DNA of the CDR3 is TGTGCCAGCAGCTCTAGTCCCTACAATGAGCAGTTCTTC. Its translation is CASSSSPYNEQFF. V usage is TRBV7-2 and J usage is TRBJ2-1; D gene uncertain. Germline V CDR1 and CDR2: SGHTA, FQGNSA. The CDR3 extends over 13 amino acids. Trimming shortened V by 4 bases and J by 2 bases, and 6 bases separated the two germline ends.

The genes are TRBV4-2 and TRBJ2-2, with 9 bases lining up with TRBD2. CDR1 LGHNA and CDR2 YNFKEQ come from the germline V gene. V lost 4 bases to trimming and J lost 4 bases; unmatched junction nucleotides: 13. The CDR3 length is 18 residues. CDR3 region: CASSLGFAGGPSTGELFF. In nucleotides, the CDR3 is TGTGCCAGCAGCCTTGGGTTTGCGGGAGGGCCCAGCACCGGGGAGCTGTTTTTT.

The gene calls are TRBV6-1 and TRBJ2-6; 9 bases line up with TRBD1. V gave up 4 bases and J gave up 3 bases; unmatched junction bases: 4. The CDR3 is 16 amino acids. Germline assignment: CDR1 MNHNS and CDR2 SASEGT. CDR3 loop: CASSVQGAGGANVLTF. The CDR3 DNA follows: TGTGCCAGCAGTGTACAGGGGGCAGGTGGGGCCAACGTCCTGACTTTC.

This clone was observed a handful of times. The chain employs TRBV5-6 and TRBJ2-7; 7 nucleotides match TRBD1. V shed 0 bases and J 3 bases; nucleotides not matched to a gene: 3. Germline assignment: CDR1 SGHDT and CDR2 YYEEEE. This CDR3 region has 14 residues. This chain's CDR3 is CASSLDGTVYEQYF. The CDR3 DNA follows: TGTGCCAGCAGCTTGGACGGGACAGTCTACGAGCAGTACTTC.

The chain joins TRBV7-9 to TRBJ2-2; 11 positions agree with TRBD1. Germline CDR1 reads SEHNR; CDR2 reads FQNEAQ (reference sequence). This CDR3 spans 17 amino acids. J lost 5 bases, V lost 5 bases, and 10 bases had no gene match. DNA of the CDR3: TGTGCCAGCAGCCCACCTGGACAGGGGGCTGGTACCGGGGAGCTGTTTTTT. Encoded protein: CASSPPGQGAGTGELFF.

The chain combines TRBV29-1 with TRBJ1-2; 8 nucleotides match TRBD1. With V trimmed by 5 bases and J by 4 bases, 6 bases remained unmatched. In germline, CDR1 is SQVTM, CDR2 ANQGSEA. The length of the CDR3 is 13 residues. The DNA of the CDR3 is TGCAGCGTTTCACAGGGGACAGGCTATGGCTACACCTTC. Translation gives CSVSQGTGYGYTF.

This chain links TRBV19 with TRBJ1-1; no reliable D call. CDR1 is LNHDA and CDR2 is SQIVND in the germline V gene (reference sequence). Trimming took off 7 bases at V and 3 bases at J, with 18 bases between the two ends. The CDR3 extends over 15 amino acids. CDR3 region: CASKEGPFLHTEAFF. Written as DNA, the CDR3 is TGTGCCAGTAAAGAGGGTCCTTTTCTTCACACTGAAGCTTTCTTT.

This rearrangement joins TRBV5-1 to TRBJ1-6, with 9 bases aligning to TRBD1. J lost 7 bases, V lost 4 bases, and 12 bases had no gene match. Germline assignment: CDR1 SGHRS and CDR2 YFSETQ. The CDR3 is 17 amino acids. The CDR3 nucleotides are TGCGCCAGCAGCAGGGAGTCCCTTGGACAGGGGAATTCACCCCTCCACTTT. Its protein is CASSRESLGQGNSPLHF.

V is TRBV19 and J is TRBJ2-7; 11 bases map to TRBD2. CDR3 length: 16 residues. Germline V gives CDR1 LNHDA, CDR2 SQIVND (reference sequence). V was pared by 6 bases and J by 4 bases, with 11 bases of the junction left unmatched. CDR3 DNA sequence: TGTGCCAGTAGGATTACCGGGACTAGCGGCGTTTACGAGCAGTACTTC. Translated, it gives CASRITGTSGVYEQYF.

Only a few counts were recorded for this clone. The chain recombines TRBV28 with TRBJ2-1, with 9 bases that match TRBD2. Losses at the gene ends were 1 base for V and 3 bases for J; bases not matched to a gene: 4. This CDR3 is 16 amino acids long. Germline values: CDR1 MDHEN, CDR2 SYDVKM. As DNA, the CDR3 is TGTGCCAGCAGTTTATTCGCGACTAGCGGCTACAATGAGCAGTTCTTC. Residues: CASSLFATSGYNEQFF.

This clone was observed a single time. The DNA is left out, because the CDR3 cannot be placed on it with certainty; the CDR3 is given as TCRdb lists it. The chain links TRBV28 to TRBJ1-1; the D call in the table, TRBD1, was not verified against the DNA. Germline lookup yields CDR1 MDHEN and CDR2 SYDVKM. The CDR3 has 15 residues if both end residues are counted. The CDR3: CASSSSGQGWTEAFF.

This clone came up a few times. The chain recombines TRBV19 with TRBJ1-5; D is undetermined. Per the germline V gene, CDR1 is LNHDA and CDR2 is SQIVND (reference sequence). This CDR3 is 16 amino acids long. V lost 1 base and J lost 2, with 12 bases in between. In DNA form, the CDR3 reads TGTGCCAGTAGTATAGTGGCGGGTCTTGGCAATCAGCCCCAGCATTTT. As protein: CASSIVAGLGNQPQHF.

The chain recombines TRBV9 with TRBJ2-7; D may be TRBD1 (6 bases). Germline CDR1 reads SGDLS; CDR2 reads YYNGEE. This CDR3 comprises 16 residues. V was clipped by 0 bases and J by 6 bases, with 19 bases between them. In nucleotides, the CDR3 is TGTGCCAGCAGCGTAGACGCTGGACAGAGGTTCGCCGAGCAGTACTTC. Its translation is CASSVDAGQRFAEQYF.

This clone was found once. The V gene is TRBV6-5, the J gene TRBJ1-4, with D perhaps TRBD1 (6 bases). The CDR3 extends over 13 amino acids. The germline V gene encodes CDR1 MNHEY and CDR2 SVGAGI. V was clipped by 11 bases and J by 4 bases, with 14 bases between them. The CDR3 here is CALKGQYNEKLFF. CDR3 sequence (DNA): TGTGCCTTAAAGGGACAATATAATGAAAAACTGTTTTTT.

The chain joins TRBV3-1 (or the pseudogene TRBV3-2) to TRBJ1-2; possibly TRBD1 for D (6 bases). Germline V gene sequence: CDR1 LGHDT, CDR2 YNNKEL (reference sequence). The CDR3 runs 14 residues. Trimming pared 6 bases from V and 8 bases from J, leaving 19 bases between. CDR3 nucleotide sequence: TGTGCCAGCAGTCGTACGGACAGTGGAGGCGGCTACACCTTC. This codes for CASSRTDSGGGYTF.

This chain uses TRBV5-1 with TRBJ1-1; 8 bases agree with TRBD1. Germline CDR1 is SGHRS and CDR2 is YFSETQ. The J segment lost 3 bases and the V segment lost 5 bases, leaving 6 bases of the junction unmatched. The CDR3 consists of 14 residues. CDR3 region: CASSRQGSYTEAFF. Here the CDR3 DNA reads TGCGCCAGCAGTCGACAGGGGAGTTACACTGAAGCTTTCTTT.

As regards this clone: Within the sample, other DNA sequences also encode this same CDR3. The J gene is TRBJ1-4, the V gene TRBV4-2; D is undetermined. V gave up 0 bases and J gave up 7 bases, with 6 bases separating them. Germline V gene lookup returns CDR1 LGHNA and CDR2 YNFKEQ. The CDR3 spans 13 residues. The DNA of the CDR3 is TGTGCCAGCAGCCAAGATAGCGGTGAAAAACTGTTTTTT. As protein: CASSQDSGEKLFF.

The chain carries TRBV28 and TRBJ2-2, with D possibly matching TRBD1 (6 bases). The germline V and J ends were trimmed by 1 base and 9 bases, with 12 bases remaining between them. The CDR3 totals 14 residues. Germline V gene lookup returns CDR1 MDHEN and CDR2 SYDVKM. CDR3 protein: CASSLLTGWRELFF. In DNA, the CDR3 is TGTGCCAGCAGTTTATTAACAGGGTGGAGGGAGCTGTTTTTT.

A few counts support this clone. The V call is TRBV29-1, the J call TRBJ1-2, with D perhaps TRBD1 (5 bases). The CDR3 consists of 14 residues. Deletions cut 5 bases from V and 6 bases from J, with 19 bases between. The germline CDR1 and CDR2 sequences are SQVTM and ANQGSEA. The CDR3 DNA reads TGCAGCGTTTCCCCCCGACCAGGGTCGGATGGCTACACCTTC. The encoded protein is CSVSPRPGSDGYTF.

The chain uses TRBV7-2 and TRBJ1-4; 8 nucleotides align to TRBD1. CDR3 length: 21 amino acids. Germline V gene lookup returns CDR1 SGHTA and CDR2 FQGNSA. The V and J ends lost 0 bases and 1 base, in that order; junction bases with no gene match: 16. As DNA, the CDR3 is TGTGCCAGCAGCTTAGCTCCTACAGGGGGAGTTATGGGACTAACTAATGAAAAACTGTTTTTT. Residues: CASSLAPTGGVMGLTNEKLFF. The variable domain in full, completed from reference TRBV7-2 and TRBJ1-4, reads GAGVSQSPSNKVTEKGKDVELRCDPISGHTALYWYRQSLGQGLEFLIYFQGNSAPDKSGLPSDRFSAERTGGSVSTLTIQRTQQEDSAVYLCASSLAPTGGVMGLTNEKLFFGSGTQLSVL.

The chain couples TRBV6-5 to TRBJ1-1; 7 nucleotides align to TRBD1. The germline V gene has CDR1 MNHEY and CDR2 SVGAGI. There are 14 residues in the CDR3. J lost 5 bases, V lost 6 bases, and 9 bases had no gene match. DNA of the CDR3: TGTGCCAGCAGGCTGGGACAGTTGTCGACTGAAGCTTTCTTT. This codes for CASRLGQLSTEAFF.

The V call is TRBV19, the J call TRBJ1-1, with D tentatively TRBD1 (6 bases). Per the germline V gene, CDR1 is LNHDA and CDR2 is SQIVND (reference sequence). The CDR3 spans 14 residues. With 8 bases removed from V and 3 bases from J, the gap between germline ends came to 16 bases. The CDR3 is CASLGHPGYTEAFF. In DNA form, the CDR3 reads TGTGCCAGTTTGGGACATCCGGGATACACTGAAGCTTTCTTT.

This clone was picked up one time. The chain is built from TRBV30 and TRBJ2-7, with unresolved D. V was trimmed by 2 bases and J by 0 bases, leaving 11 bases between them. The CDR3 contains 14 residues. Looked up from germline, CDR1 is GTSNPN and CDR2 is SVGIG (reference sequence). The CDR3 reads CAWSWQWSSYEQYF. The CDR3 nucleotides are TGTGCCTGGAGTTGGCAATGGAGCTCCTACGAGCAGTACTTC.

The gene calls are TRBV19 and TRBJ1-5; 8 bases fit TRBD1. The CDR3 extends over 13 amino acids. With V trimmed by 5 bases and J by 9 bases, 6 bases remained unmatched. Germline V lookup: CDR1 LNHDA, CDR2 SQIVND (reference sequence). The CDR3 region has the DNA TGTGCCAGTAGTGCTACAGGGGGTGGGCCCCAGCATTTT. This sequence encodes CASSATGGGPQHF. The full variable domain, completed using reference TRBV19 and TRBJ1-5, is DGGITQSPKYLFRKEGQNVTLSCEQNLNHDAMYWYRQDPGQGLRLIYYSQIVNDFQKGDIAEGYSVSREKKESFPLTVTSAQKNPTAFYLCASSATGGGPQHFGDGTRLSIL.

This clone showed up just once. The chain employs TRBV6-5 and TRBJ2-3; D is possibly TRBD1 (6 bases). This CDR3 has 15 residues. V lost 5 bases, J lost 2 bases, and 14 bases lay in between. Germline-derived CDR1 and CDR2 are MNHEY and SVGAGI. This chain's CDR3 is CASSLQGSPTDTQYF. CDR3 nucleotides: TGTGCCAGCAGTCTACAGGGATCCCCCACAGATACGCAGTATTTT.